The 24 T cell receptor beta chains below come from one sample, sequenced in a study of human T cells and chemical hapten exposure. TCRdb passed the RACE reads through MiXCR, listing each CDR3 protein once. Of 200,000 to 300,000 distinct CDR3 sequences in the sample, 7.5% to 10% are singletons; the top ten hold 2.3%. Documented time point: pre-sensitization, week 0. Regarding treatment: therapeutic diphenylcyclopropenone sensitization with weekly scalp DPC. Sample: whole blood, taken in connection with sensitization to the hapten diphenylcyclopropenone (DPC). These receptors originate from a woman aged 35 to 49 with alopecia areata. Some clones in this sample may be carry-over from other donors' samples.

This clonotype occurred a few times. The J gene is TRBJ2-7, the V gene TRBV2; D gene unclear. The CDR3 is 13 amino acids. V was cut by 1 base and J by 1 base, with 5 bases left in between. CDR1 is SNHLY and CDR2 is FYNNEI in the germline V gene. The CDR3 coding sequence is TGTGCCAGCAGTGAAGGTGTATCCTACGAGCAGTACTTC. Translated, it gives CASSEGVSYEQYF.

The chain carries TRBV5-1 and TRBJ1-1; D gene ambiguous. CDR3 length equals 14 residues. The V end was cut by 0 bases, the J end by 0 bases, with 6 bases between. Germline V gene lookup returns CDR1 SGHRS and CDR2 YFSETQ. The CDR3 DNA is TGCGCCAGCAGCTTGGATATAATGAACACTGAAGCTTTCTTT. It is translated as CASSLDIMNTEAFF.

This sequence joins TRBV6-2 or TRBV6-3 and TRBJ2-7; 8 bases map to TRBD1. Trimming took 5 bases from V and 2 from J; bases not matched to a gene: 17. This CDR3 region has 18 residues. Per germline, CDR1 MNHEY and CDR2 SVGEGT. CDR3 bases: TGTGCCAGCAGTCCACTAGCCGGGACAGGCGACAAACCCTACGAGCAGTACTTC. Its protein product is CASSPLAGTGDKPYEQYF.

In nucleotides, the CDR3 is TGTGCCAGCAGCTTAGCTTACGCCCAAGAGACCCAGTACTTC. Translating it yields CASSLAYAQETQYF. The chain recombines TRBV7-2 with TRBJ2-5; D gene uncertain. The V and J ends lost 0 bases and 1 base respectively, with 6 bases between them. CDR3 length: 14 amino acids. The germline V gene encodes CDR1 SGHTA and CDR2 FQGNSA.

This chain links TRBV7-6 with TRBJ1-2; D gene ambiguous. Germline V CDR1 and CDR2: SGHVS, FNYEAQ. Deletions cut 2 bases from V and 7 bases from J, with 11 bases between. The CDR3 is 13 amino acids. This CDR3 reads CASSLRGNSGYTF. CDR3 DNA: TGTGCCAGCAGCTTACGGGGAAATAGTGGCTACACCTTC.

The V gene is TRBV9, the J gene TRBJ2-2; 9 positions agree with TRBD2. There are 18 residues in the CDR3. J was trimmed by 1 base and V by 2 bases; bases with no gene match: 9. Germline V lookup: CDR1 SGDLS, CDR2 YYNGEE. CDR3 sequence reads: CASSVQAGGPRNTGELFF. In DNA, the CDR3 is TGTGCCAGCAGCGTCCAGGCGGGAGGGCCAAGGAACACCGGGGAGCTGTTTTTT.

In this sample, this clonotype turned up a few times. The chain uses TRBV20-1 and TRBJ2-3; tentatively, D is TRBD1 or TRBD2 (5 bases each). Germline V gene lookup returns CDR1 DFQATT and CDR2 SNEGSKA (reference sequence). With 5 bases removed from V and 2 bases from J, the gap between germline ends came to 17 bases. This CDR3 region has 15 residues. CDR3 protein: CSAPHRPGTTDTQYF. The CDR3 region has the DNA TGCAGTGCTCCCCACCGACCGGGGACCACAGATACGCAGTATTTT.

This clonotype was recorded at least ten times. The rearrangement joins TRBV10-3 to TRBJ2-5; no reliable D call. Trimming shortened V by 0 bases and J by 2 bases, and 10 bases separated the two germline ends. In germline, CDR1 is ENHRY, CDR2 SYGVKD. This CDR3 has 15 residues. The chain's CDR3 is CAISESRGEQETQYF. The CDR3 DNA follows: TGTGCCATCAGTGAGTCAAGAGGTGAACAAGAGACCCAGTACTTC.

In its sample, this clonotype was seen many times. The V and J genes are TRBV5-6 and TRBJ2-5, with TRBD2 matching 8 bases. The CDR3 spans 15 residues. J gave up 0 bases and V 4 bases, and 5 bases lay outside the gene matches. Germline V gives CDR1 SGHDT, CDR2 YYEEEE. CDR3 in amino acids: CASSTPGLDQETQYF. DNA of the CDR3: TGTGCCAGCAGCACGCCGGGACTAGACCAAGAGACCCAGTACTTC. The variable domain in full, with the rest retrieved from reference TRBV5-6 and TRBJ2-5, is DAGVTQSPTHLIKTRGQQVTLRCSPKSGHDTVSWYQQALGQGPQFIFQYYEEEERQRGNFPDRFSGHQFPNYSSELNVNALLLGDSALYLCASSTPGLDQETQYFGPGTRLLVL.

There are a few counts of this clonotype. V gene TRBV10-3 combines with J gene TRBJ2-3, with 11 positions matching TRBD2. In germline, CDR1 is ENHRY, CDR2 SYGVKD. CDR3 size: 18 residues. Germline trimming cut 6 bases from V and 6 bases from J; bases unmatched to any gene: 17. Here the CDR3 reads CAIRPGQGPSGRLDTQYF. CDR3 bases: TGTGCCATCAGACCGGGACAGGGACCTAGCGGGAGGCTGGATACGCAGTATTTT.

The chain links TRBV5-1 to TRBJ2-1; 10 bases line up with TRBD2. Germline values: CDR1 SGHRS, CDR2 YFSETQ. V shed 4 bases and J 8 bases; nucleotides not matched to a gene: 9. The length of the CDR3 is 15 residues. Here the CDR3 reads CASSVLGTSADEQFF. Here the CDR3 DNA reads TGCGCCAGCAGCGTATTGGGGACTAGCGCCGATGAGCAGTTCTTC.

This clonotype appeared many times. The CDR3 DNA sequence: TGTGCCAGCAGCTTATTGGGTCGGGGGACCCAGTACTTC. This gives the protein CASSLLGRGTQYF. The chain joins TRBV7-9 to TRBJ2-5; perhaps TRBD2 as D (5 bases). There are 13 residues in the CDR3. Deletions cut 2 bases from V and 7 bases from J, with 11 bases between. The germline gives CDR1 SEHNR, CDR2 FQNEAQ (reference sequence). The full variable domain, in which reference TRBV7-9 and TRBJ2-5 provide the parts outside the CDR3, is DTGVSQNPRHKITKRGQNVTFRCDPISEHNRLYWYRQTLGQGPEFLTYFQNEAQLEKSRLLSDRFSAERPKGSFSTLEIQRTEQGDSAMYLCASSLLGRGTQYFGPGTRLLVL.

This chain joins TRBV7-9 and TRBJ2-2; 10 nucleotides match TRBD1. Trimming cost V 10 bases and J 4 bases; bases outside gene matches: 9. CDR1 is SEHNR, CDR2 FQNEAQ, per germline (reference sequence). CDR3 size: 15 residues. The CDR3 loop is CATDDRGQITGELFF. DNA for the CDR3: TGTGCCACCGACGACAGGGGGCAGATCACCGGGGAGCTGTTTTTT.

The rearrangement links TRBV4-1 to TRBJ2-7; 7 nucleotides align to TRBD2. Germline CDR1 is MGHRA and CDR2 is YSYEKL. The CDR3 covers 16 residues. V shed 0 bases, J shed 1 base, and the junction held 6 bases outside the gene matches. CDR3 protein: CASSQDKRGPSYEQYF. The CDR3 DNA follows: TGCGCCAGCAGCCAAGATAAGCGGGGTCCATCCTACGAGCAGTACTTC.

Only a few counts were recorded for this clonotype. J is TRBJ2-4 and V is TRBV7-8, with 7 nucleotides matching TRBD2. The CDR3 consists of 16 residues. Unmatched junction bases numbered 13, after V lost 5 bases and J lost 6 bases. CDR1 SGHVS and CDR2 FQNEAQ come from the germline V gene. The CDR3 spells CASSLSRLATANIQYF. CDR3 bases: TGTGCCAGCAGCCTGAGTAGACTAGCAACAGCAAACATTCAGTACTTC.

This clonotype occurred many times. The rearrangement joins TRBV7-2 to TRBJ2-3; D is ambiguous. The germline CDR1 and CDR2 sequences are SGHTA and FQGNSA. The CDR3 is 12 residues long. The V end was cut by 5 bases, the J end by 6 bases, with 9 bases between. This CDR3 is CASSPSSDTQYF. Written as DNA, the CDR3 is TGTGCCAGCAGCCCGAGCTCGGATACGCAGTATTTT.

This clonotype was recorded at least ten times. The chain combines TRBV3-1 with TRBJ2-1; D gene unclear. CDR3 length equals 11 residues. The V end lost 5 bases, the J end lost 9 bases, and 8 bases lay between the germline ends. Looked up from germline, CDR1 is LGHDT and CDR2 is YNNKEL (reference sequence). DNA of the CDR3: TGTGCCAGCAGCTATTCGGGTGAGCAGTTCTTC. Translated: CASSYSGEQFF.

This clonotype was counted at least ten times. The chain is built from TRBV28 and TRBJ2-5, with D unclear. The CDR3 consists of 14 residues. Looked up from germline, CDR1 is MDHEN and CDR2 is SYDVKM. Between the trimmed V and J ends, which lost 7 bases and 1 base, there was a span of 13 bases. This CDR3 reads CASNTPGGQETQYF. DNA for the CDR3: TGTGCCAGCAACACACCCGGCGGCCAAGAGACCCAGTACTTC. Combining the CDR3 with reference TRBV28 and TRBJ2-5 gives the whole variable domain DVKVTQSSRYLVKRTGEKVFLECVQDMDHENMFWYRQDPGLGLRLIYFSYDVKMKEKGDIPEGYSVSREKKERFSLILESASTNQTSMYLCASNTPGGQETQYFGPGTRLLVL.

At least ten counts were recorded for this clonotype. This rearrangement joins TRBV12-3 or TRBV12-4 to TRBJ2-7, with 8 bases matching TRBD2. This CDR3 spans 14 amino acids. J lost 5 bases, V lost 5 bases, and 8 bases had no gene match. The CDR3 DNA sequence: TGTGCCAGCAGTCCCCCCAGCGGGAGCCACGAGCAGTACTTC. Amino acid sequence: CASSPPSGSHEQYF.

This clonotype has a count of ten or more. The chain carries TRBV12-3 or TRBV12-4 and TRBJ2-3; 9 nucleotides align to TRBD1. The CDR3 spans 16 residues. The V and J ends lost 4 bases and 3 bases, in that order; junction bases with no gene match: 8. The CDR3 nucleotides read TGTGCCAGCAGTTCGCCTGGGGGACAGGGAACAGATACGCAGTATTTT. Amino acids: CASSSPGGQGTDTQYF.

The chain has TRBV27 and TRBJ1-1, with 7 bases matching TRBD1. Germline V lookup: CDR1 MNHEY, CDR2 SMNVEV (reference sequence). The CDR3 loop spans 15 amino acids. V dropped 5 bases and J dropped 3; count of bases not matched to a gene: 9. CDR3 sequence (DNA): TGTGCCAGCAGTCCTCTACAGGGGACGTACACTGAAGCTTTCTTT. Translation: CASSPLQGTYTEAFF.

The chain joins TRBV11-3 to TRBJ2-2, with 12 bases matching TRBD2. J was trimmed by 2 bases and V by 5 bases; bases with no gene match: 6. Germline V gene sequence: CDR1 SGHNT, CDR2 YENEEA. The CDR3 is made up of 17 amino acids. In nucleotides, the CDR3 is TGTGCCAGCAGCGGGCTGGGACTAGCGGGTAACACCGGGGAGCTGTTTTTT. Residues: CASSGLGLAGNTGELFF.

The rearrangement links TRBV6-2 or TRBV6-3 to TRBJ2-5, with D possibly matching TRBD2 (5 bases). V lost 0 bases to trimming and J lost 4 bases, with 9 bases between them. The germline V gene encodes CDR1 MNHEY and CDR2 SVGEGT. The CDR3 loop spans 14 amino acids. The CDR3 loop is CASSYSGGVETQYF. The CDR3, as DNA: TGTGCCAGCAGTTACTCAGGAGGAGTAGAGACCCAGTACTTC.

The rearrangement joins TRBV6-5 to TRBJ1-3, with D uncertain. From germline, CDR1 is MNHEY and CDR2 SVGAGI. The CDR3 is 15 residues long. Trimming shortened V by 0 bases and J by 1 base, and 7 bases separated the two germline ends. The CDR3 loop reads CASSYSERSGNTIYF. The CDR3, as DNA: TGTGCCAGCAGTTACTCGGAGAGGTCTGGAAACACCATATATTTT.